Shown below are 17 T cell receptor beta chains from a single sample sequenced in a study of radiation and T cells in renal cell carcinoma (dated by TCRdb to 2018 to 2020). The protocol used for the library was the immunoSEQ multiplex PCR assay. The table comes from immuneACCESS by way of TCRdb, which keeps in-frame sequences with V and J called. Part of the clones is missing from these tables; in studies checked, under half for an unresolved V gene and the rest for unknown reasons. Across this sample there are approximately 150,000 clones, with approximately 90% seen only once. In total, the top ten clones hold 4.1% of the sample. What this sample's time point label stands for: baseline pretreatment blood. Sample treatment or condition, as interpreted from the label and publication: 15 Gy SBRT to primary tumor, nephrectomy 4 weeks later. Sample: blood, taken from a patient whose treatment included radiotherapy and nephrectomy. Every receptor here comes from a woman in her sixties or seventies with renal cell carcinoma.

A few counts support this clone. V and J are TRBV14 and TRBJ1-1; a possible D gene is TRBD1 (5 bases). Trimming pared 3 bases from V and 4 bases from J, leaving 12 bases between. From germline, CDR1 is SGHDN and CDR2 FVKESK. CDR3 length: 14 residues. Written as DNA, the CDR3 is TGTGCCAGCAGCCACCGCTGGACAAGCACTGAAGCTTTCTTT. It is translated as CASSHRWTSTEAFF.

V is TRBV18 and J is TRBJ2-5; unclear D gene. Germline CDR1 is KGHSH and CDR2 is LQKENI. Trimming shortened V by 2 bases and J by 5 bases, and 6 bases separated the two germline ends. This CDR3 has 12 amino acids. The CDR3 region has the DNA TGTGCCAGCTCACCAATCACGGAGACCCAGTACTTC. This encodes CASSPITETQYF.

The V and J genes are TRBV27 and TRBJ2-5; TRBD2 aligns across 14 bases. Germline assignment: CDR1 MNHEY and CDR2 SMNVEV (reference sequence). The CDR3 length is 16 residues. V trimming: 4 bases; J trimming: 6 bases; junction bases outside the gene matches: 7. The CDR3 region is CASSSRLAGGRQTQYF. The CDR3 coding sequence is TGTGCCAGCAGTTCCCGACTAGCGGGGGGGCGCCAGACCCAGTACTTC.

The V and J genes are TRBV13 and TRBJ1-2; 10 nucleotides align to TRBD1. The CDR3 is 15 amino acids. Trimming cost V 3 bases and J 4 bases; bases outside gene matches: 5. CDR1 and CDR2 (germline): PRHDT, FYEKMQ (reference sequence). The CDR3 protein is CASSFRTGGGYGYTF. CDR3 coding DNA: TGTGCCAGCAGCTTCCGGACAGGGGGGGGCTATGGCTACACCTTC.

This chain uses TRBV12-2 with TRBJ2-1. TRBV12-2 counts as a pseudogene. The CDR3 contains 12 residues. The CDR3 bases are TGTGCAAGTCGCTTAGGACCCCATGAGCAGTTCTTC. Protein product: CASRLGPHEQFF.

The chain links TRBV30 to TRBJ2-7, with D maybe TRBD1 (6 bases). CDR1 is GTSNPN, CDR2 SVGIG, per germline (reference sequence). The CDR3 is 15 residues long. V shed 0 bases and J shed 2 bases, with 14 bases lying between them. This chain's CDR3 is CAWSVRRGGPYEQYF. As DNA, the CDR3 is TGTGCCTGGAGTGTACGCAGAGGGGGACCCTACGAGCAGTACTTC.

The genes are TRBV7-2 and TRBJ1-5; D gene uncertain. V dropped 6 bases and J dropped 0 bases, with 6 bases sitting between them. This CDR3 region has 13 residues. Germline CDR1 reads SGHTA; CDR2 reads FQGNSA. CDR3 bases: TGTGCCAGCAGTTTGAATAGCAATCAGCCCCAGCATTTT. It specifies CASSLNSNQPQHF.

V and J are TRBV2 and TRBJ2-5; perhaps TRBD1 as D (6 bases). The tail of the sequence fits TRBJ2-7 better, so the J call may be wrong. The CDR3 loop spans 11 amino acids. CDR1 and CDR2 from the germline V gene are SNHLY and FYNNEI. The CDR3 sequence: CASTRGNEQYF. CDR3 bases: TGTGCCAGCACCAGGGGCAACGAGCAGTACTTC.

The chain joins TRBV29-1 to TRBJ1-1; D unclear. This CDR3 is 13 amino acids long. The ends were cut back, 4 bases at V and 2 bases at J, with 11 bases in the middle. Germline assignment: CDR1 SQVTM and CDR2 ANQGSEA. CDR3 in amino acids: CSVVGVANTEAFF. The CDR3 coding sequence is TGCAGCGTTGTCGGGGTCGCAAACACTGAAGCTTTCTTT.

This clone was picked up one time. This rearrangement joins TRBV5-4 to TRBJ1-1; D not resolved. Germline V gene sequence: CDR1 SGHNT, CDR2 YYREEE (reference sequence). This CDR3 comprises 15 residues. V lost 0 bases to trimming and J lost 1 base, with 10 bases between them. The CDR3 loop reads CASSLGLVGNTEAFF. The CDR3, as DNA: TGTGCCAGCAGCTTGGGACTGGTGGGGAACACTGAAGCTTTCTTT.

The V gene is TRBV30, the J gene TRBJ2-7, with 7 positions matching TRBD2. The ends lost 3 bases at V and 2 bases at J; junction bases unmatched: 4. This CDR3 has 13 amino acids. CDR1 and CDR2 (germline): GTSNPN, SVGIG (reference sequence). CDR3: CAWRSGGTYEQYF. CDR3 sequence (DNA): TGTGCCTGGAGGTCGGGGGGTACCTACGAGCAGTACTTC.

This chain links TRBV7-3 with TRBJ2-7, with D tentatively TRBD2 (5 bases). The V end was cut by 5 bases, the J end by 7 bases, with 15 bases between. Germline V gene sequence: CDR1 SGHTA, CDR2 FQGTGA. This CDR3 is built from 13 residues. The CDR3 sequence: CASSLEPSGEQYF. CDR3 in DNA: TGTGCCAGCAGCCTCGAACCCTCGGGGGAGCAGTACTTC.

V gene TRBV29-1 combines with J gene TRBJ2-1, with unresolved D. The V and J ends lost 8 bases and 7 bases respectively, with 12 bases between them. This CDR3 has 11 residues. Per the germline V gene, CDR1 is SQVTM and CDR2 is ANQGSEA. The CDR3 here is CSLGGQNEQFF. The CDR3 bases are TGCAGCCTTGGTGGGCAGAATGAGCAGTTCTTC.

The J gene is TRBJ2-7, the V gene TRBV5-5, with D possibly matching TRBD1 (6 bases). Per the germline V gene, CDR1 is SGHKS and CDR2 is YYEKEE (reference sequence). The CDR3 runs 12 residues. V shed 4 bases and J shed 7 bases, with 12 bases lying between them. The CDR3 sequence is CASSPTGWEQYF. Here the CDR3 DNA reads TGTGCCAGCAGCCCAACAGGGTGGGAGCAGTACTTC.

The chain has TRBV19 and TRBJ2-7; 7 bases are a match to TRBD1. This CDR3 contains 13 residues. Trimming at V came to 6 bases and at J to 3 bases, leaving 5 bases not matched to a gene. Germline CDR1 LNHDA, CDR2 SQIVND (reference sequence). The CDR3 DNA sequence: TGTGCCAGTAGAGGGACAGACTTCTACGAGCAGTACTTC. Translating it yields CASRGTDFYEQYF.

The J gene is TRBJ2-5, the V gene TRBV7-2, with 8 bases matching TRBD1. This CDR3 comprises 14 residues. J was trimmed by 5 bases and V by 3 bases; bases with no gene match: 5. Per the germline V gene, CDR1 is SGHTA and CDR2 is FQGNSA. The CDR3 DNA is TGTGCCAGCAGCTTTGGTAACAGGGGGGAGACCCAGTACTTC. Encoded protein: CASSFGNRGETQYF.

This clone was recorded a few times. The chain has TRBV5-6 and TRBJ1-2; D ambiguous. The CDR3 extends over 13 amino acids. Per the germline V gene, CDR1 is SGHDT and CDR2 is YYEEEE. Trimming took off 0 bases at V and 3 bases at J, with 6 bases between the two ends. CDR3 in DNA: TGTGCCAGCAGCTTGGCGCAGGACTATGGCTACACCTTC. Translation: CASSLAQDYGYTF.